One and the same sample provided the 22 T cell receptor beta chains below, sequenced in a study of blood T cell repertoires in COVID-19. Clones were sequenced by immunoSEQ multiplex PCR, and TCRdb holds only the in-frame ones, with some missing. The repertoire has 200,000 to 250,000 clones, just under 85% of them found once; the top ten carry about 15%. The sequenced sample was PBMCs or T cells enriched from blood (not recorded which). These receptors were collected from a man aged 35 to 55 who had recovered from COVID-19.

The rearrangement links TRBV30 to TRBJ1-3; possible D gene TRBD1, 5 bases. The germline gives CDR1 GTSNPN, CDR2 SVGIG (reference sequence). This CDR3 has 15 residues. V was cut by 2 bases and J by 2 bases, with 13 bases left in between. The CDR3, as DNA: TGTGCCTGGAGTAGGGGCCTGATAGCTGGAAACACCATATATTTT. This gives the protein CAWSRGLIAGNTIYF.

The table lists this clone with a count of one. The chain couples TRBV4-3 to TRBJ2-3, with D uncertain. In germline, CDR1 is LGHNA, CDR2 YSLEER. The V gene lost 0 bases and the J gene lost 4 bases, with 8 bases spanning the gap. This CDR3 spans 14 amino acids. CDR3 nucleotides: TGCGCCAGCAGCCAAGATGTTCGGGCAGATACGCAGTATTTT. Its protein is CASSQDVRADTQYF.

The V and J genes are TRBV5-6 and TRBJ1-5, with a weak D call TRBD1 (5 bases). V shed 2 bases and J shed 7 bases, with 16 bases lying between them. In germline, CDR1 is SGHDT, CDR2 YYEEEE. The CDR3 has 15 amino acids. The chain's CDR3 is CASSFWGSVWQPQHF. For the CDR3, the DNA is TGTGCCAGCAGCTTTTGGGGCTCTGTGTGGCAGCCCCAGCATTTT.

The V gene is TRBV18, the J gene TRBJ1-5, with D maybe TRBD1 (6 bases). The length of the CDR3 is 14 residues. Trimming took 1 base from V and 4 from J, leaving 8 bases between them. The germline CDR1 and CDR2 sequences are KGHSH and LQKENI. The CDR3: CASSPLGTNQPQHF. The CDR3 nucleotides are TGTGCCAGCTCACCACTGGGGACAAATCAGCCCCAGCATTTT.

V usage is TRBV27 and J usage is TRBJ1-5; D not resolved. Trimming pared 7 bases from V and 5 bases from J, leaving 3 bases between. The CDR3 extends over 10 amino acids. From germline, CDR1 is MNHEY and CDR2 SMNVEV (reference sequence). CDR3 protein: CASTDQPQHF. The CDR3 DNA sequence: TGTGCCAGCACCGATCAGCCCCAGCATTTT.

The chain recombines TRBV2 with TRBJ2-5, with 11 bases fitting TRBD2. With 6 bases clipped from V and 7 bases from J, the junction kept 7 bases outside the gene matches. The CDR3 has 14 amino acids. Germline values: CDR1 SNHLY, CDR2 FYNNEI. Here the CDR3 reads CASRRLAGGGTQYF. Here the CDR3 DNA reads TGTGCCAGCAGGCGGCTAGCGGGGGGTGGGACCCAGTACTTC. Together with reference TRBV2 and TRBJ2-5, the CDR3 gives the full variable domain: EPEVTQTPSHQVTQMGQEVILRCVPISNHLYFYWYRQILGQKVEFLVSFYNNEISEKSEIFDDQFSVERPDGSNFTLKIRSTKLEDSAMYFCASRRLAGGGTQYFGPGTRLLVL.

The rearrangement joins TRBV18 to TRBJ1-5, with a weak D call TRBD1 (5 bases). The germline V gene encodes CDR1 KGHSH and CDR2 LQKENI. The CDR3 has 14 amino acids. Between the trimmed V and J ends, which lost 2 bases and 5 bases, there was a span of 10 bases. CDR3 nucleotide sequence: TGTGCCAGCTCACCAGGCGGACAAGATCAGCCCCAGCATTTT. Protein sequence: CASSPGGQDQPQHF.

The rearrangement uses TRBV7-9 and TRBJ1-1; D is unresolved. V was cut by 1 base and J by 6 bases, with 9 bases left in between. CDR1 and CDR2 from the germline V gene are SEHNR and FQNEAQ (reference sequence). The CDR3 length is 13 residues. Here the CDR3 DNA reads TGTGCCAGCAGCTTAGTCGGGTCTCCTGAAGCTTTCTTT. Amino acid sequence: CASSLVGSPEAFF.

The rearrangement links TRBV20-1 to TRBJ2-7, with 9 nucleotides matching TRBD2. This CDR3 has 16 residues. The V gene end was trimmed by 3 bases and the J gene end by 5 bases; junction bases not matched to a gene: 14. Germline CDR1 DFQATT, CDR2 SNEGSKA (reference sequence). The CDR3 sequence: CSASTAGGSLFHEQYF. In DNA, the CDR3 is TGCAGTGCTAGTACCGCGGGGGGGTCACTTTTCCACGAGCAGTACTTC.

The chain employs TRBV7-9 and TRBJ1-1; TRBD1 matches 7 bases. The CDR3 is made up of 15 amino acids. J gave up 0 bases and V 5 bases, and 6 bases lay outside the gene matches. Germline assignment: CDR1 SEHNR and CDR2 FQNEAQ (reference sequence). CDR3: CASSQTGNMNTEAFF. CDR3 DNA sequence: TGTGCCAGCAGCCAGACAGGGAACATGAACACTGAAGCTTTCTTT.

The chain has TRBV11-2 and TRBJ2-7; maybe TRBD1 (6 bases). Looked up from germline, CDR1 is SGHAT and CDR2 is FQNNGV. This CDR3 is built from 15 residues. V lost 3 bases and J lost 4, with 16 bases in between. CDR3 sequence (DNA): TGTGCCAGCAGCTTTGCAACAGGGTTTGCATACGAGCAGTACTTC. Translating gives CASSFATGFAYEQYF.

The V and J genes are TRBV19 and TRBJ2-7, with 7 bases aligning to TRBD2. Germline V gives CDR1 LNHDA, CDR2 SQIVND (reference sequence). The CDR3 is 13 amino acids. V dropped 3 bases and J dropped 5; count of bases not matched to a gene: 4. The CDR3 DNA reads as TGTGCCAGTAGTATCCTGGGAGGGGACGAGCAGTACTTC. This codes for CASSILGGDEQYF.

The table lists this clone with a count of one. The rearrangement uses TRBV25-1 and TRBJ2-3, with 7 bases identical to TRBD2. This CDR3 has 13 residues. Looked up from germline, CDR1 is MGHDK and CDR2 is SYGVNS. The junction had 4 bases not matched to a gene; V was cut back by 6 bases and J by 4 bases. CDR3 in amino acids: CASSPSGADTQYF. The CDR3 DNA follows: TGTGCCAGCAGCCCCAGCGGGGCAGATACGCAGTATTTT.

This clone was detected a few times. The chain employs TRBV6-5 and TRBJ1-5; D remains unclear. In germline, CDR1 is MNHEY, CDR2 SVGAGI. Trimming shortened V by 2 bases and J by 7 bases, and 9 bases separated the two germline ends. CDR3 size: 13 residues. Here the CDR3 reads CASSYGEEQPQHF. In nucleotides, the CDR3 is TGTGCCAGCAGTTACGGGGAGGAACAGCCCCAGCATTTT.

The chain has TRBV19 and TRBJ1-1; D possibly corresponds to TRBD1 (6 bases). The CDR3 length is 15 residues. Germline V gene sequence: CDR1 LNHDA, CDR2 SQIVND (reference sequence). V lost 3 bases, J lost 1 base, and 12 bases lay in between. As DNA, the CDR3 is TGTGCCAGTAGTATGGGGGACACAAAGAACACTGAAGCTTTCTTT. As protein: CASSMGDTKNTEAFF. Full variable domain (missing parts from reference TRBV19 and TRBJ1-1): DGGITQSPKYLFRKEGQNVTLSCEQNLNHDAMYWYRQDPGQGLRLIYYSQIVNDFQKGDIAEGYSVSREKKESFPLTVTSAQKNPTAFYLCASSMGDTKNTEAFFGQGTRLTVV.

The V and J genes are TRBV19 and TRBJ1-2, with D perhaps TRBD1 (6 bases). The V gene's germline CDR1 is LNHDA and CDR2 SQIVND (reference sequence). Trimming shortened V by 11 bases and J by 4 bases, and 14 bases separated the two germline ends. There are 12 residues in the CDR3. This chain's CDR3 is CALKVQGYGYTF. CDR3 DNA: TGTGCCCTAAAGGTACAGGGCTATGGCTACACCTTC.

V usage is TRBV20-1 and J usage is TRBJ2-7; D unclear. The CDR3 sequence is 16 residues long. V lost 3 bases and J 8 bases, leaving 26 bases between the germline ends. Germline assignment: CDR1 DFQATT and CDR2 SNEGSKA (reference sequence). This CDR3 is CSASAPPSRGSPQQYF. The CDR3 region has the DNA TGCAGTGCTAGTGCACCCCCCTCTCGAGGTTCGCCCCAGCAGTACTTC.

The chain has TRBV4-3 and TRBJ1-1; D not resolved. The CDR3 length is 13 residues. Germline values: CDR1 LGHNA, CDR2 YSLEER. V was cut by 1 base and J by 11 bases, with 14 bases left in between. DNA of the CDR3: TGCGCCAGCAGCCAAGCCCTCAACCGGGGTGCTTTCTTT. It specifies CASSQALNRGAFF.

This clone was detected only a few times. CDR3 sequence reads: CASSSRTSKRETQYF. The CDR3 nucleotides read TGTGCCAGCAGCTCCCGGACTAGTAAGCGTGAGACCCAGTACTTC. This chain uses TRBV11-2 with TRBJ2-5, with 7 bases matching TRBD2. The CDR3 spans 15 residues. The V segment lost 4 bases and the J segment 5 bases; nucleotides outside the gene matches: 10. The germline CDR1 and CDR2 sequences are SGHAT and FQNNGV.

This clone has a handful of counts. The chain has TRBV3-1 (or the pseudogene TRBV3-2) and TRBJ1-1; tentative D call: TRBD1 (6 bases). The CDR3 contains 14 residues. The V gene's germline CDR1 is LGHDT and CDR2 YNNKEL (reference sequence). V was pared by 4 bases and J by 0 bases, with 9 bases between. The chain's CDR3 is CASSRDTVNTEAFF. CDR3 sequence (DNA): TGTGCCAGCAGCCGGGACACGGTGAACACTGAAGCTTTCTTT.

This sequence joins TRBV11-2 and TRBJ2-3; the D is unclear. Per the germline V gene, CDR1 is SGHAT and CDR2 is FQNNGV. With 1 base removed from V and 1 base from J, the gap between germline ends came to 6 bases. The CDR3 consists of 14 residues. The CDR3 sequence: CASSLGTGTDTQYF. CDR3 sequence (DNA): TGTGCCAGCAGCTTAGGCACGGGCACAGATACGCAGTATTTT.

The V gene is TRBV3-1 (or the pseudogene TRBV3-2), the J gene TRBJ2-7, with a tentative D call TRBD1 (6 bases). V lost 4 bases and J lost 2, with 9 bases in between. The CDR3 is 13 residues long. Germline V gene data show CDR1 as LGHDT and CDR2 as YNNKEL (reference sequence). The CDR3 sequence is CASSPTGTYEQYF. Written as DNA, the CDR3 is TGTGCCAGCAGCCCCACAGGGACCTACGAGCAGTACTTC.